A selection of T cell receptor beta chains follows, all from one sample in a study of identical twins. TCRdb called the 5' RACE reads again in MiXCR, with one record for every CDR3 protein. Here the sample spans more than 250,000 distinct CDR3 sequences, roughly 8.6% being singletons. This same sample was also part of a study on yellow fever vaccine responses in identical twins.

Sequenced sample: memory (CD45RO+) T cells sorted from blood. Receptor source: a young woman in good health. Both conserved end residues are part of each CDR3. The order of the fields is V gene, J gene, clone size, CDR3 length, D gene, CDR3 DNA, CDR3 protein. The D gene is left open where the match is weak. Not every row has a clone size; where given, it reads once, few, many or a size class.

TRBV18	TRBJ2-6	few	14	-	TGTGCCAGCCGCAACAACTCTGGGGCCAACGTCCTGACTTTC	CASRNNSGANVLTF
TRBV6-2/TRBV6-3	TRBJ2-1	many	18	TRBD2	TGTGCCAGCAGCCGTCAAGGGGGTACTAGCGGGAGAAGTAATGAGCAGTTCTTC	CASSRQGGTSGRSNEQFF
TRBV4-2	TRBJ1-2	many	15	-	TGTGCCAGCAGCCAAGAGGTGGCGGGCAGGGAGGGCTACACCTTC	CASSQEVAGREGYTF
TRBV10-2	TRBJ2-5	-	13	TRBD1	TGCGCCAGCAGTGCGGACAGGGGGGAGACCCAGTACTTC	CASSADRGETQYF
TRBV24-1	TRBJ2-1	many	20	TRBD1	TGTGCCACCAGTCGTGGCGCCTGGAGAGGTGGGGACAGGAGGGGCGATGAGCAGTTCTTC	CATSRGAWRGGDRRGDEQFF
TRBV14	TRBJ2-1	-	16	-	TGTGCCAGCAGCCAAGAGGACAGCCGAATGATCAATGAGCAGTTCTTC	CASSQEDSRMINEQFF
TRBV18	TRBJ2-7	-	15	-	TGTGCCAGCTCACCACCGGTGACAGGAGAGTCCGAGCAGTACTTC	CASSPPVTGESEQYF
TRBV2	TRBJ1-1	few	16	-	TGTGCCAGCAGTGATTCAGGGAGAAGGGCGGGGGCTGAAGCTTTCTTT	CASSDSGRRAGAEAFF
TRBV7-2	TRBJ2-1	few	15	TRBD2	TGTGCCAGCCTACTAGCGGGAGGTACCTACAATGAGCAGTTCTTC	CASLLAGGTYNEQFF
TRBV28	TRBJ2-7	many	14	TRBD1	TGTGCCAGCAGTACCTCAGGGACAGGTTACGAGCAGTACTTC	CASSTSGTGYEQYF
TRBV5-6	TRBJ2-1	many	15	TRBD2	TGTGCCAGCAGTACGGGACTAGCGGGCTACAATGAGCAGTTCTTC	CASSTGLAGYNEQFF
TRBV7-8	TRBJ1-5	many	16	-	TGTGCCAGCAGCCCTCTCGGGTCGACGGGCAATCAGCCCCAGCATTTT	CASSPLGSTGNQPQHF
TRBV10-3	TRBJ2-1	few	12	-	TGTGCCATCAGCTGGGACGCCAATGAGCAGTTCTTC	CAISWDANEQFF
TRBV11-2	TRBJ2-1	-	12	-	TGTGCCAGCAGCCCCAGGGAATCGGAGCAGTTCTTC	CASSPRESEQFF
TRBV6-1	TRBJ1-1	many	16	-	TGTGCCAGCAGTGACCAGGGGATGGGAGTGAACACTGAAGCTTTCTTT	CASSDQGMGVNTEAFF
TRBV5-1	TRBJ2-3	-	19	-	TGCGCCAGCACCAAAGGAGGCCTCCAGAACTTGGTTCCGACAGATACGCAGTATTTT	CASTKGGLQNLVPTDTQYF